The 22 T cell receptor beta chains listed next were all sequenced from one sample in a study of T cells in Graves' hyperthyroidism and ophthalmopathy (dated by TCRdb to between 2018 and 2021). The protocol used for the library was multiplex PCR. TCRdb names Illumina HiSeq 2000 as the instrument used. The TCR beta CDR3 regions were amplified from RNA transcripts. The first round of RT-PCR for the TCR CDR3 was performed with the HTBI primer set and the Qiagen OneStep RT-PCR kit. TCRdb reprocessed the public reads (quality trimming at Q25 with fastp, clone calling with MiXCR) and kept in-frame beta chains. Merged by CDR3 protein, the rows form single entries marked with the most common genes and DNA. Present in this sample are about 580,000 distinct CDR3 sequences, roughly 46% of which were seen just once. Clones ranked in the top ten supply 7.5% to 8.5% of the sample. Sequencing used peripheral blood or thyroid tissue (not recorded which). The receptors come from a woman aged 18-30 years with Graves' hyperthyroidism.

J is TRBJ2-7 and V is TRBV10-3; tentatively, D is TRBD2 (6 bases). Germline V CDR1 and CDR2: ENHRY, SYGVKD. V was cut by 6 bases and J by 2 bases, with 11 bases left in between. The CDR3 extends over 13 amino acids. DNA for the CDR3: TGTGCCATCAGGCTAGCGAATCCCTACGAGCAGTACTTC. As protein: CAIRLANPYEQYF.

This clonotype was seen many times. The chain carries TRBV2 and TRBJ1-5; a possible D gene is TRBD1 (5 bases). CDR1 and CDR2 from the germline V gene are SNHLY and FYNNEI. CDR3 size: 15 residues. The V gene lost 1 base and the J gene lost 2 bases, with 9 bases spanning the gap. CDR3 in DNA: TGTGCCAGCAGTGAAGGGGGGATCGGCAATCAGCCCCAGCATTTT. Translating gives CASSEGGIGNQPQHF.

The genes are TRBV24-1 and TRBJ2-5; D may be TRBD1 (5 bases). The CDR3 totals 13 residues. CDR1 is KGHDR, CDR2 SFDVKD, per germline. Trimming left V 9 bases short and J 9 bases short, with 19 bases between. DNA of the CDR3: TGTGCCACCGTTAGGGGTGGCAATCAGCCCCAGTACTTC. It encodes CATVRGGNQPQYF.

As concerns this clonotype: A much larger clonotype is one base distant, so this may be a read error. This sequence joins TRBV12-3 or TRBV12-4 and TRBJ2-7; 7 bases line up with TRBD1. The length of the CDR3 is 14 residues. The CDR3 region is CASSPQGSVYGQYF. CDR3 sequence (DNA): TGTGCCAGCAGTCCACAGGGGTCGGTCTACGGGCAGTACTTC.

This clonotype came up many times. The rearrangement links TRBV20-1 to TRBJ1-5; TRBD1 matches 8 bases. V lost 6 bases to trimming and J lost 2 bases; unmatched junction nucleotides: 6. The germline gives CDR1 DFQATT, CDR2 SNEGSKA (reference sequence). This CDR3 has 14 amino acids. In DNA form, the CDR3 reads TGCAGTGCAACTGAGACAGGGGGCAATCAGCCCCAGCATTTT. This translates into CSATETGGNQPQHF.

This chain links TRBV7-2 with TRBJ1-3; D perhaps matches TRBD1 (6 bases). The V gene's germline CDR1 is SGHTA and CDR2 FQGNSA. CDR3 size: 15 residues. Trimming removed 2 bases from V and 4 bases from J, with 12 bases in between. The CDR3 region has the DNA TGTGCCAGCAGCTTACGAGGGGGAACAGGAAACACCATATATTTT. Residues: CASSLRGGTGNTIYF.

Concerning this clonotype: This may be a read error: a much more frequent sequence differs by one nucleotide. The CDR3 nucleotides are TGTGCCAGCAGCCAAAGGGGACTAGTCTACGGGCAGTACTTC. Its translation: CASSQRGLVYGQYF. The rearrangement uses TRBV5-4 and TRBJ2-7; 8 positions agree with TRBD2. The CDR3 has 14 amino acids. Looked up from germline, CDR1 is SGHNT and CDR2 is YYREEE (reference sequence).

This sequence joins TRBV5-1 and TRBJ1-1; a possible D gene is TRBD1 (5 bases). Germline CDR1 and CDR2: SGHRS and YFSETQ. V was shortened by 4 bases and J by 0 bases, with 10 bases between the two germline ends. The CDR3 length is 14 residues. The CDR3 sequence: CASSGGAVNTEAFF. As DNA, the CDR3 is TGCGCCAGCAGCGGTGGGGCGGTGAACACTGAAGCTTTCTTT.

The CDR3 DNA sequence: TGCAGTGCTAGCTCTAGCGGGGTCACAGGGACGCAGTATTTT. Encoded protein: CSASSSGVTGTQYF. The chain couples TRBV20-1 to TRBJ1-5, with 9 bases matching TRBD2. Gene TRBJ2-3 matches the end of the DNA better, so the J call may be wrong. Germline V lookup: CDR1 DFQATT, CDR2 SNEGSKA (reference sequence). The CDR3 contains 14 residues.

This clonotype was counted at least ten times. V is TRBV5-8 and J is TRBJ1-4; weak D call: TRBD1 (6 bases). The germline V gene encodes CDR1 SGHTS and CDR2 YDEGEE. V lost 4 bases and J lost 5, with 12 bases in between. This CDR3 is built from 14 residues. The CDR3, as DNA: TGTGCCAGCAGCATACAGGGACCAAATGAAAAACTGTTTTTT. As protein: CASSIQGPNEKLFF.

This clonotype was recorded many times. V usage is TRBV14 and J usage is TRBJ2-7; unclear D gene. Germline V gene sequence: CDR1 SGHDN, CDR2 FVKESK. There are 15 residues in the CDR3. Trimming cost V 1 base and J 2 bases, with 12 bases left between them. DNA of the CDR3: TGTGCCAGCAGCCAAGCCAGGCGCACACCCTACGAGCAGTACTTC. This sequence encodes CASSQARRTPYEQYF. Full variable domain (rest looked up from reference TRBV14 and TRBJ2-7): EAGVTQFPSHSVIEKGQTVTLRCDPISGHDNLYWYRRVMGKEIKFLLHFVKESKQDESGMPNNRFLAERTGGTYSTLKVQPAELEDSGVYFCASSQARRTPYEQYFGPGTRLTVT.

The gene calls are TRBV3-1 and TRBJ2-2; possibly TRBD1 for D (6 bases). CDR1 is LGHDT, CDR2 YNNKEL, per germline (reference sequence). CDR3 size: 17 residues. V was clipped by 1 base and J by 6 bases, with 18 bases between them. DNA for the CDR3: TGTGCCAGCAGCCAAGGGGTTAGGACAGATATTGCCGGGGAGCTGTTTTTT. This gives the protein CASSQGVRTDIAGELFF.

As regards this clonotype: In this CDR3 the conserved last residue, phenylalanine or tryptophan, is missing, so a read error is likely. The DNA is left out, because the CDR3 cannot be placed on it with certainty; the CDR3 is given as TCRdb lists it. The genes are TRBV7-2 and TRBJ2-5. The CDR3 has 10 residues if both end residues are counted. Per germline, CDR1 SGHTA and CDR2 FQGNSA. This CDR3 reads CASSSDHTGR.

This clonotype was recorded at least ten times. The chain uses TRBV5-8 and TRBJ2-5, with D tentatively TRBD2 (5 bases). The V and J ends lost 4 bases and 1 base respectively, with 11 bases between them. The CDR3 consists of 14 residues. Germline-derived CDR1 and CDR2 are SGHTS and YDEGEE. The CDR3 loop reads CASSTERTQETQYF. CDR3 in DNA: TGTGCCAGCAGCACGGAGCGGACCCAAGAGACCCAGTACTTC.

This clonotype was picked up many times. The CDR3 DNA follows: TGTGCCAGCAGTGTAAACGGCCCTTATGGCTACACCTTC. Protein: CASSVNGPYGYTF. The chain links TRBV25-1 to TRBJ1-2; no definite D call. CDR1 and CDR2 (germline): MGHDK, SYGVNS. V lost 4 bases, J lost 5 bases, and 11 bases lay in between. The CDR3 runs 13 residues.

Concerning this clonotype itself: A much larger clone lies a single base off, so this may be a read error. The rearrangement uses TRBV12-3 or TRBV12-4 and TRBJ2-2, with TRBD1 matching over 8 bases. This CDR3 contains 15 residues. V shed 7 bases, J shed 6 bases, and the junction held 10 bases outside the gene matches. The CDR3 loop is CASTPGRGRAGELFF. The CDR3 DNA sequence: TGTGCCAGCACTCCAGGCAGGGGGCGCGCCGGGGAGCTGTTTTTT.

The genes are TRBV5-1 and TRBJ2-7, with 7 nucleotides matching TRBD2. The CDR3 sequence is 14 residues long. V trimming: 4 bases; J trimming: 5 bases; junction bases outside the gene matches: 9. Germline V gene sequence: CDR1 SGHRS, CDR2 YFSETQ. CDR3 protein: CASSHPGTIHEQYF. In DNA, the CDR3 is TGCGCCAGCAGCCACCCCGGGACTATCCACGAGCAGTACTTC.

At least ten counts were recorded for this clonotype. CDR3 in amino acids: CASSLTSGFAYEQYF. CDR3 nucleotide sequence: TGTGCCAGCAGCTTAACGTCCGGGTTCGCCTACGAGCAGTACTTC. The chain employs TRBV7-3 and TRBJ2-7; D remains ambiguous. Trimming left V 0 bases short and J 2 bases short, with 11 bases between. The CDR3 totals 15 residues. CDR1 is SGHTA and CDR2 is FQGTGA in the germline V gene.

Points on this clonotype: With a much larger clone just one base away, this may be a read error. The chain has TRBV7-2 and TRBJ2-2; D not certain. The CDR3 sequence is 16 residues long. CDR1 and CDR2 (germline): SGHTA, FQGNSA. In nucleotides, the CDR3 is TGTGCCAGCAGCTTAATTCCAGACTCGAACATCGGGGAGCTGTTTTTT. It codes for CASSLIPDSNIGELFF.

Ten or more counts support this clonotype. The V and J genes are TRBV7-8 and TRBJ2-7; a possible D gene is TRBD1 (5 bases). From germline, CDR1 is SGHVS and CDR2 FQNEAQ. The germline V and J ends were trimmed by 5 bases and 0 bases, with 8 bases remaining between them. The CDR3 runs to 13 residues. CDR3 nucleotides: TGTGCCAGCAGCGTGGACACCTCCTACGAGCAGTACTTC. Translating it yields CASSVDTSYEQYF.

Many counts were recorded for this clonotype. The CDR3 is CASSLVHSCKGYTF. CDR3 nucleotide sequence: TGTGCCAGCAGCTTGGTGCATAGCTGCAAAGGCTACACCTTC. The chain uses TRBV5-5 and TRBJ1-2; no definite D call. Looked up from germline, CDR1 is SGHKS and CDR2 is YYEKEE (reference sequence). V shed 0 bases and J shed 8 bases, with 14 bases lying between them. The CDR3 consists of 14 residues.

CDR3 loop: CAWSGGLAGVDEQYF. The CDR3 region has the DNA TGTGCCTGGAGTGGGGGACTAGCGGGAGTAGACGAGCAGTACTTC. The chain carries TRBV30 and TRBJ2-7; 14 nucleotides line up with TRBD2. V was clipped by 1 base and J by 5 bases; unmatched bases: 4. The germline CDR1 and CDR2 sequences are GTSNPN and SVGIG (reference sequence). CDR3 length: 15 amino acids.